This T cell receptor beta chain appears in the sequencing data of a study of cytomegalovirus exposure and HLA in healthy donors. In the study overall: A prior study identified roughly 110 million unique TCR beta sequences from about 200 million T cells.

This CDR3 has 17 residues. The V segment lost 7 bases and the J segment 0 bases; nucleotides outside the gene matches: 10. Germline CDR1 and CDR2: SNHLY and FYNNEI. On this clone itself: The antigen is unknown.

Use of 60 Vbeta and 13 Jbeta primers characterized the PCR. The repertoire was sequenced with immunoSEQ multiplex PCR; TCRdb's copy has only in-frame clones and lacks some. In the table there are 95,000 to 110,000 clones, approximately 76% of which are singletons. Overall study results and limits: Most CMV-associated TCR beta chains were later found to appear HLA-restricted. A later analysis reportedly found that, within productive TCRs, an Asian-associated ancestry cluster had fewer N-insertions than the mean observed across the approximately 700 donors. Both high specificity and high sensitivity reportedly marked the classifier's diagnosis of cytomegalovirus status.

Sequenced sample: PBMCs. The TCR comes from a man between 18 and 29 years old in good health and CMV-seronegative. This chain uses TRBV2 with TRBJ2-1, with 9 bases aligning to TRBD2. The CDR3 sequence: CASNSYLSGSSYNEQFF. The CDR3 DNA sequence: TGTGCCAGCAACTCTTATCTTAGCGGGAGCTCCTACAATGAGCAGTTCTTC.